Listed below are T cell receptor beta chains from one sample, sequenced in a study of Ad26.COV2.S vaccination and SARS-CoV-2 variants. Assay used: immunoSEQ multiplex PCR; TCRdb lists only in-frame clones, some missing. In the table there are about 350,000 clones, 88% of which are singletons. The sequencing here drew on peripheral blood, taken in a trial of Ad26.COV2.S vaccine versus placebo. The origin of the receptors is a person aged 18-65 years who received the Ad26.COV2.S COVID-19 vaccine or a placebo. The CDR3 runs from the conserved cysteine through the conserved F or W. D genes are given only for firm matches. Not every row has a clone size; where given, it reads once, few, many or a size class.

>TRBV7-9|NA|TRBD2|TRBJ2-3
CASKRGEDTQYF
TGTGCCAGCAAGCGGGGCGAAGATACGCAGTATTTT
>TRBV10-3|NA|NA|TRBJ1-2
CAISEPYGYTF
TGTGCCATCAGTGAACCCTATGGCTACACCTTC
>TRBV28|NA|TRBD1|TRBJ1-6
CASRWTGGGPNSPLHF
TGTGCCAGCAGGTGGACAGGGGGCGGTCCGAATTCACCCCTCCACTTT
>TRBV6-5|once|NA|TRBJ1-1
CASRRTVNTEAFF
TGTGCCAGCAGGAGGACAGTGAACACTGAAGCTTTCTTT
>TRBV7-3|NA|TRBD2|TRBJ2-2
CASATDGLAGTGELFF
TGTGCCAGCGCCACTGACGGACTAGCGGGGACCGGGGAGCTGTTTTTT
>TRBV11-2|NA|NA|TRBJ1-1
CASSFRRSGLAEAFF
TGTGCCAGCAGCTTCCGGCGGTCGGGTTTGGCTGAAGCTTTCTTT
>TRBV7-9|NA|NA|TRBJ2-3
CASSLVKGSPTDTQYF
TGTGCCAGCAGCTTAGTTAAGGGGTCACCCACAGATACGCAGTATTTT
>TRBV4-3|NA|NA|TRBJ1-2
CASSQLRERIDGYTF
TGCGCCAGCAGCCAACTCCGGGAGCGGATAGATGGCTACACCTTC
>TRBV30|few|NA|TRBJ2-1
CAWASANYNEQFF
TGTGCCTGGGCGTCGGCGAATTACAATGAGCAGTTCTTC
>TRBV24-1|NA|NA|TRBJ2-3
CATSAGQTGTDTQYF
TGTGCCACCAGTGCCGGCCAAACCGGGACAGATACGCAGTATTTT
>TRBV7-2|NA|NA|TRBJ1-2
CASTPVGGEHYGYTF
TGTGCCAGCACCCCCGTGGGAGGGGAACACTATGGCTACACCTTC
>TRBV27|NA|TRBD2|TRBJ2-1
CASSHSGTSGLLSYNEQFF
TGTGCCAGCAGTCACTCCGGGACTAGCGGACTCTTATCCTACAATGAGCAGTTCTTC
>TRBV6-5|NA|NA|TRBJ1-1
CASSQRQAVAAAFF
TGTGCCAGCAGTCAGAGACAGGCCGTCGCGGCGGCTTTCTTT
>TRBV11-2|NA|NA|TRBJ1-2
CASSPRGIYGYTF
TGTGCCAGCAGCCCCCGGGGAATTTATGGCTACACCTTC
>TRBV5-1|once|NA|TRBJ1-2
CASSDSNRANYGYTF
TGCGCCAGCAGCGATTCGAACCGGGCTAACTATGGCTACACCTTC
>TRBV5-6|NA|NA|TRBJ2-7
CASSFRRGALGSYEQYF
TGTGCCAGCAGCTTCAGGAGGGGGGCATTGGGCTCCTACGAGCAGTACTTC
>TRBV6-1|NA|NA|TRBJ1-3
CASTPLGAVGNTIYF
TGTGCCAGCACTCCTTTGGGGGCGGTCGGAAACACCATATATTTT
>TRBV7-3|NA|NA|TRBJ2-5
CASSKRGEETQYF
TGTGCCAGCTCCAAGAGGGGGGAGGAGACCCAGTACTTC
>TRBV27|few|NA|TRBJ2-7
CASSRTGSGYEQYF
TGTGCCAGCAGCCGTACAGGGTCTGGCTACGAGCAGTACTTC
>TRBV5-4|NA|TRBD2|TRBJ2-7
CASSLDPGGYEQYF
TGTGCCAGCAGCTTGGACCCGGGGGGCTACGAGCAGTACTTC
>TRBV4-1|once|TRBD1|TRBJ1-2
CASSHSTGAKATYGYTF
TGCGCCAGCAGCCACTCGACAGGGGCCAAAGCGACCTATGGCTACACCTTC
>TRBV5-4|NA|NA|TRBJ2-5
CASSLTGRQETQYF
TGTGCCAGCAGCTTAACAGGGCGCCAAGAGACCCAGTACTTC
>TRBV7-2|NA|TRBD1|TRBJ1-2
CASSLVNRGDGYTF
TGTGCCAGCAGCTTAGTGAACAGGGGAGATGGCTACACCTTC
>TRBV5-6|NA|NA|TRBJ1-6
CASSPPGRDGSPLHF
TGTGCCAGCAGCCCCCCAGGCAGGGACGGATCACCCCTCCACTTT
>TRBV7-3|NA|TRBD1|TRBJ1-3
CASSLFLLGTAANSGNTIYF
TGTGCCAGCAGCTTATTTCTTCTCGGGACAGCCGCCAACTCTGGAAACACCATATATTTT
>TRBV25-1|NA|TRBD2|TRBJ2-7
CASSPGGEGSYEQYF
TGTGCCAGCAGTCCGGGGGGGGAGGGCTCCTACGAGCAGTACTTC
>TRBV4-3|NA|TRBD1|TRBJ1-4
CASSQGSGQGLEKLFF
TGCGCCAGCAGCCAAGGAAGTGGACAGGGGTTGGAGAAACTGTTTTTT
>TRBV5-6|NA|TRBD1|TRBJ2-7
CASSYQGAYEQYF
TGTGCCAGCAGCTATCAGGGGGCCTACGAGCAGTACTTC
>TRBV6-2/TRBV6-3|NA|NA|TRBJ1-1
CASSLGGLNTEAFF
TGTGCCAGCAGTTTAGGGGGTCTCAACACTGAAGCTTTCTTT
>TRBV12-3/TRBV12-4|NA|TRBD1|TRBJ2-1
CASSESGGEQFF
TGTGCCAGCAGTGAATCAGGGGGTGAGCAGTTCTTC
>TRBV4-2|NA|NA|TRBJ1-2
CASSQDRAGAYGYTF
TGTGCCAGCAGCCAAGATCGGGCAGGGGCGTATGGCTACACCTTC